These T cell receptor beta chains were read from a single sample in a study of chemoradiotherapy in HPV16-positive cancers. Some clones are missing from TCRdb's copy, which holds only in-frame ones; the method was immunoSEQ multiplex PCR. The sample has about 12,000 clones; approximately 79% are singletons. This material was acquired from a patient who underwent chemoradiotherapy. These receptors all stem from a human donor with HPV-associated anogenital cancer. Both conserved end residues are part of each CDR3. D genes are given only for firm matches. Expanded clones get a size class; other rows say once, few or many, or leave the size out.

V gene,D gene,J gene,clone size,CDR3 protein,CDR3 DNA
TRBV2,TRBD2,TRBJ2-5,NA,CASKWASGRETQYF,TGTGCCAGCAAGTGGGCTAGCGGGAGAGAGACCCAGTACTTC
TRBV10-3,NA,TRBJ1-1,NA,CATWGNTEAFF,TGTGCCACATGGGGGAACACTGAAGCTTTCTTT
TRBV7-3,TRBD2,TRBJ2-2,NA,CASSPDLREDVTGELFF,TGTGCCAGCAGCCCGGACTTGCGGGAGGACGTCACCGGGGAGCTGTTTTTT
TRBV5-4,TRBD2,TRBJ2-3,NA,CASSRDGSGNTDTQYF,TGTGCCAGCAGCCGAGACGGTAGCGGGAACACAGATACGCAGTATTTT
TRBV28,NA,TRBJ1-5,NA,CASRLGRLDQPQHF,TGTGCCAGCAGGCTAGGGAGGTTGGATCAGCCCCAGCATTTT
TRBV11-1,NA,TRBJ2-1,NA,CASSLAGGINNEQFF,TGTGCCAGCAGCTTAGCTGGGGGGATCAACAATGAGCAGTTCTTC
TRBV4-1,NA,TRBJ2-2,few,CASSQSILGQWELFF,TGCGCCAGCAGCCAAAGTATACTGGGACAATGGGAGCTGTTTTTT
TRBV28,TRBD1,TRBJ2-7,NA,CASSSTGGKSNF,TGTGCCAGCAGTTCGACAGGGGGCAAATCGAACTTC
TRBV6-1,TRBD2,TRBJ2-3,few,CASSGLAGATDTQYF,TGTGCCAGCAGTGGACTAGCGGGAGCCACAGATACGCAGTATTTT
TRBV19,NA,TRBJ1-1,NA,CASTERAGNTEAFF,TGTGCCAGTACCGAGAGGGCAGGAAACACTGAAGCTTTCTTT
TRBV10-1,NA,TRBJ2-1,NA,CASSEGTGYNEQFF,TGCGCCAGCAGTGAGGGAACCGGATACAATGAGCAGTTCTTC
TRBV9,TRBD2,TRBJ2-1,NA,CASSVGTRAYNEQFF,TGTGCCAGCAGCGTCGGGACTAGGGCCTACAATGAGCAGTTCTTC
TRBV7-2,TRBD2,TRBJ2-7,NA,CASSPTSTSGSYEQYF,TGTGCCAGCAGCCCAACATCCACTAGCGGATCCTACGAGCAGTACTTC
TRBV5-1,TRBD1,TRBJ1-2,few,CASSLGQGAIDGYTF,TGCGCCAGCAGCTTGGGACAGGGGGCAATCGATGGCTACACCTTC
TRBV7-3,TRBD2,TRBJ2-3,once,CASSPTGGTTDTQYF,TGTGCCAGCAGCCCCACGGGGGGTACCACAGATACGCAGTATTTT
TRBV28,NA,TRBJ1-2,NA,CASNPMGGYGYTF,TGTGCCAGCAACCCCATGGGAGGGTATGGCTACACCTTC
TRBV4-3,TRBD2,TRBJ2-1,NA,CASSQGGLAGDEQFF,TGCGCCAGCAGCCAAGGAGGACTAGCGGGCGATGAGCAGTTCTTC
TRBV25-1,NA,TRBJ2-2,NA,CASSEYRDTGELFF,TGTGCCAGCAGTGAATACAGGGACACCGGGGAGCTGTTTTTT
TRBV5-8,NA,TRBJ2-3,NA,CASSFHAGSTDTQYF,TGTGCCAGCAGCTTTCACGCAGGCAGCACAGATACGCAGTATTTT
TRBV2,NA,TRBJ2-7,NA,CASSRRYEQYF,TGTGCCAGCAGTAGACGCTACGAGCAGTACTTC
TRBV6-4,NA,TRBJ2-5,few,CASSELQRPTRETQYF,TGTGCCAGCAGTGAACTACAGAGACCTACCCGGGAGACCCAGTACTTC
TRBV6-4,NA,TRBJ2-6,NA,CASSEGASSGANVLTF,TGTGCCAGCAGTGAGGGGGCCAGCTCTGGGGCCAACGTCCTGACTTTC
TRBV30,TRBD1,TRBJ1-1,few,CAWSRQGNTEAFF,TGTGCCTGGAGTCGACAGGGGAACACTGAAGCTTTCTTT
TRBV25-1,NA,TRBJ1-1,few,CASSRGEVTEAFF,TGTGCCAGCAGTCGGGGTGAGGTCACTGAAGCTTTCTTT